This passage covers 13 T cell receptor beta chains from one sample sequenced in a study of T cells in Graves' hyperthyroidism and ophthalmopathy. RNA transcripts gave rise to amplified TCR beta CDR3 regions. The TCR CDR3 first-round RT-PCR relied on the HTBI primer set. Using its own MiXCR run on the multiplex PCR reads, TCRdb lists one record per CDR3 protein. The repertoire consists of hundreds of thousands of distinct CDR3 sequences, with 20% occurring once and the leading ten covering over 45%. The sequenced material came from blood. Receptor source: a man aged 40-50 years with Graves' ophthalmopathy.

The sample holds many counts of this clonotype. The chain has TRBV3-1 and TRBJ1-1; a weak D match, TRBD1 (5 bases). The CDR3 totals 15 residues. Germline V gives CDR1 LGHDT, CDR2 YNNKEL (reference sequence). V was trimmed by 0 bases and J by 4 bases, leaving 12 bases between them. The CDR3 DNA sequence: TGTGCCAGCAGCCAAGAAGGCCGGGGGGGCACTGAAGCTTTCTTT. It codes for CASSQEGRGGTEAFF.

This clonotype was detected a few times. The DNA of the CDR3 is TGCAGTGCTAGAGATTCGAGGAGGGCTTACGAGCAGTACTTC. Translated, it gives CSARDSRRAYEQYF. This chain joins TRBV20-1 and TRBJ2-7; the D gene is possibly TRBD2 (6 bases). In germline, CDR1 is DFQATT, CDR2 SNEGSKA (reference sequence). The CDR3 runs to 14 residues. Trimming took off 0 bases at V and 4 bases at J, with 13 bases between the two ends.

The chain carries TRBV5-1 and TRBJ2-7; D might be TRBD2 (6 bases). V was trimmed by 4 bases and J by 0 bases, leaving 11 bases between them. The CDR3 is made up of 14 amino acids. Per germline, CDR1 SGHRS and CDR2 YFSETQ. The CDR3 protein is CASSRLGGSYEQYF. CDR3 coding DNA: TGCGCCAGCAGCCGCCTCGGGGGCTCCTACGAGCAGTACTTC.

In this sample, this clonotype turned up many times. The V and J genes are TRBV11-2 and TRBJ1-1, with D possibly being TRBD1 (5 bases). Germline V lookup: CDR1 SGHAT, CDR2 FQNNGV. Trimming took off 5 bases at V and 1 base at J, with 20 bases between the two ends. This CDR3 is 17 amino acids long. CDR3 sequence: CASSPFAGNSKNTEAFF. The CDR3 DNA follows: TGTGCCAGCAGCCCGTTCGCAGGGAATTCCAAGAACACTGAAGCTTTCTTT.

This clonotype was seen more than once but under ten times. J is TRBJ2-1 and V is TRBV6-1, with TRBD2 matching 15 bases. The CDR3 totals 19 residues. Losses at the gene ends were 5 bases for V and 8 bases for J; bases not matched to a gene: 16. Germline CDR1 is MNHNS and CDR2 is SASEGT. The CDR3 reads CASSRSTRTSGRGTDEQFF. DNA of the CDR3: TGTGCCAGCAGTCGATCTACACGGACTAGCGGGAGGGGAACGGATGAGCAGTTCTTC.

This chain joins TRBV3-1 and TRBJ1-6, with unresolved D. CDR3 length: 13 amino acids. Germline V gives CDR1 LGHDT, CDR2 YNNKEL (reference sequence). The V end lost 0 bases, the J end lost 8 bases, and 5 bases lay between the germline ends. The CDR3 protein is CASSQELDSPLHF. In DNA form, the CDR3 reads TGTGCCAGCAGCCAAGAACTAGATTCACCCCTCCACTTT. Full variable domain (remainder filled in from reference TRBV3-1 and TRBJ1-6): DTAVSQTPKYLVTQMGNDKSIKCEQNLGHDTMYWYKQDSKKFLKIMFSYNNKELIINETVPNRFSPKSPDKAHLNLHINSLELGDSAVYFCASSQELDSPLHFGNGTRLTVT.

This clonotype was observed many times. The J gene is TRBJ1-1, the V gene TRBV28; 9 bases agree with TRBD1. Losses at the gene ends were 3 bases for V and 4 bases for J; bases not matched to a gene: 6. Germline assignment: CDR1 MDHEN and CDR2 SYDVKM. The CDR3 contains 15 residues. CDR3 residues: CASSLRRTGATEAFF. CDR3 DNA sequence: TGTGCCAGCAGTTTGAGGAGGACAGGGGCCACTGAAGCTTTCTTT.

This clonotype was observed many times. This chain connects TRBV3-1 to TRBJ1-2; tentatively, D is TRBD1 (5 bases). Germline V gene sequence: CDR1 LGHDT, CDR2 YNNKEL (reference sequence). The CDR3 runs 16 residues. The V end lost 1 base, the J end lost 0 bases, and 12 bases lay between the germline ends. CDR3 region: CASSQVGGSANYGYTF. CDR3 nucleotide sequence: TGTGCCAGCAGCCAAGTCGGGGGTTCAGCTAACTATGGCTACACCTTC.

CDR3 DNA: TGTGCCAGCAGTTTCTTGATACGCGACAGGGCGAAAAACATTCAGTACTTC. Encoded protein: CASSFLIRDRAKNIQYF. This chain connects TRBV28 to TRBJ2-4, with TRBD1 matching over 7 bases. Germline V CDR1 and CDR2: MDHEN, SYDVKM. V was clipped by 3 bases and J by 4 bases; unmatched bases: 12. The CDR3 is made up of 17 amino acids.

V usage is TRBV19 and J usage is TRBJ2-1; 15 nucleotides match TRBD2. The germline V gene encodes CDR1 LNHDA and CDR2 SQIVND (reference sequence). V gave up 7 bases and J gave up 3 bases; unmatched junction bases: 7. This CDR3 has 17 residues. CDR3 DNA: TGTGCCAGTAAGGGACTAGCGGGGGGAGCATTCTACAATGAGCAGTTCTTC. It translates to CASKGLAGGAFYNEQFF. Full variable domain (remainder filled in from reference TRBV19 and TRBJ2-1): DGGITQSPKYLFRKEGQNVTLSCEQNLNHDAMYWYRQDPGQGLRLIYYSQIVNDFQKGDIAEGYSVSREKKESFPLTVTSAQKNPTAFYLCASKGLAGGAFYNEQFFGPGTRLTVL.

This clonotype showed up many times. This chain links TRBV10-3 with TRBJ1-4, with D hard to call. The germline gives CDR1 ENHRY, CDR2 SYGVKD. CDR3 size: 15 residues. The ends were cut back, 2 bases at V and 0 bases at J, with 7 bases in the middle. CDR3 coding DNA: TGTGCCATCAGTGAGGGCGGAGCAACTAATGAAAAACTGTTTTTT. Its protein is CAISEGGATNEKLFF.

This clonotype was counted a few times. The genes are TRBV2 and TRBJ1-1, with TRBD1 as a possible D gene (5 bases). CDR3 length: 14 amino acids. V lost 6 bases and J lost 0, with 11 bases in between. Germline CDR1 reads SNHLY; CDR2 reads FYNNEI. CDR3 bases: TGTGCCAGCAGGGGGGGGGTAATGAACACTGAAGCTTTCTTT. This encodes CASRGGVMNTEAFF.

There are a few counts of this clonotype. The J gene is TRBJ1-3, the V gene TRBV27; D is unresolved. V gave up 4 bases and J gave up 0 bases, with 4 bases separating them. CDR1 and CDR2 (germline): MNHEY, SMNVEV (reference sequence). The CDR3 length is 13 residues. CDR3 in amino acids: CASSSHSGNTIYF. As DNA, the CDR3 is TGTGCCAGCAGTTCCCACTCTGGAAACACCATATATTTT.